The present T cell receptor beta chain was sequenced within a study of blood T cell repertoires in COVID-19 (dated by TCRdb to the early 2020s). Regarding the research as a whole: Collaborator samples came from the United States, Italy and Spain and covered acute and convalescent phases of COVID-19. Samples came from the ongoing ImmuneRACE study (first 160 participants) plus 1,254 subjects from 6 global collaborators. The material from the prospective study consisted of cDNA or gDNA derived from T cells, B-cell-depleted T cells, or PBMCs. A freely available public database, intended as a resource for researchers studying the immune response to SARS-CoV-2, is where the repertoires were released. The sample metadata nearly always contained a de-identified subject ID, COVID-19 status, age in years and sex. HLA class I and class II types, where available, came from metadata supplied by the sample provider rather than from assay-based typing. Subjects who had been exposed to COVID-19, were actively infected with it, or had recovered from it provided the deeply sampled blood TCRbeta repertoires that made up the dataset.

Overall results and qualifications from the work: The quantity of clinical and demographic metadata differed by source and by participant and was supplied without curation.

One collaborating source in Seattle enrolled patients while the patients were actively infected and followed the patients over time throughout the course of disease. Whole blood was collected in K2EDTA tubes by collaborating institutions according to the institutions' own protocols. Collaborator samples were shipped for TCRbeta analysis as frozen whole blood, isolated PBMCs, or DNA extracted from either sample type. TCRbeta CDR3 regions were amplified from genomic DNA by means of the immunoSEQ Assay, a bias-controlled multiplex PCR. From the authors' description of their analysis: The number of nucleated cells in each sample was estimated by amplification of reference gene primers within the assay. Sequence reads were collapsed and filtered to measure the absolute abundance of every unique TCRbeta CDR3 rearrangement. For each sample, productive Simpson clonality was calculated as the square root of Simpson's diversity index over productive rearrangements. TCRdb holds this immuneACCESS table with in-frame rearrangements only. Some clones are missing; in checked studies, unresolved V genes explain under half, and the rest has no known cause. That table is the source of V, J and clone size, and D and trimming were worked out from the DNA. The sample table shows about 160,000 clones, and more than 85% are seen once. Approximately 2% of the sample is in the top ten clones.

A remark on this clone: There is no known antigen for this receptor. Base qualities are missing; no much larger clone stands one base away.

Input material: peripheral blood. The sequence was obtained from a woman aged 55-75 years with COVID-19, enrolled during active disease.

The DNA is TGTGCCAGTAGTAAGGGCCCGGGAATGAACACTGAAGCTTTCTTT. Translation gives CASSKGPGMNTEAFF. The chain couples TRBV19 to TRBJ1-1, with the D gene call left open. V and J are truncated by 4 bases and 0 bases respectively, leaving an intervening sequence of 12 bases. There are 15 amino acids in the CDR3, from cysteine to phenylalanine inclusive. Just CDR3 DNA is preserved here, 45 bases in frame from base 1. CDR1 is given as LNHDA and CDR2 as SQIVND, both from the germline V gene (reference sequence).